These T cell receptor beta chains were read from a single sample in a study of blood T cell repertoires in COVID-19. Profiled with immunoSEQ multiplex PCR; TCRdb holds only in-frame clones, not every one. The sample shows more than 80,000 clones, about four fifths of them seen only once. Sequenced input: peripheral blood. These receptors came from a woman aged 70-85 years with acute or convalescent COVID-19. CDR3s include the opening cysteine and the closing phenylalanine or tryptophan. The order of the fields is CDR3 protein, CDR3 DNA, clone size, J gene, V gene, D gene. The D gene is left open where the match is weak. Clone size appears in some rows only: once, few, many, or a class for an expanded clone.

CASRAGWVNTEAFF | TGTGCCAGCAGGGCAGGGTGGGTCAACACTGAAGCTTTCTTT | . | TRBJ1-1 | TRBV25-1 | .
CASSEYSDTQYF | TGTGCCAGCAGTGAGTATTCAGATACGCAGTATTTT | . | TRBJ2-3 | TRBV2 | .
CASSRGTGLGNTIYF | TGTGCCAGCAGCCGGGGGACAGGGTTAGGAAACACCATATATTTT | . | TRBJ1-3 | TRBV7-3 | TRBD1
CASRGQGRYEQYF | TGTGCCAGCAGAGGACAGGGCCGCTACGAGCAGTACTTC | . | TRBJ2-7 | TRBV28 | TRBD1
CASSSSLGQEQYF | TGTGCCAGCAGCTCCTCCTTGGGGCAGGAGCAGTACTTC | . | TRBJ2-7 | TRBV5-6 | .
CASSPYGTATSTNEKLFF | TGTGCCAGCTCACCGTATGGGACAGCGACATCAACTAATGAAAAACTGTTTTTT | . | TRBJ1-4 | TRBV18 | TRBD1
CSVVSGGAPYEQYF | TGCAGCGTCGTGAGCGGGGGTGCCCCCTACGAGCAGTACTTC | . | TRBJ2-7 | TRBV29-1 | TRBD2
CASKVGDYSNQPQHF | TGTGCCAGCAAAGTGGGAGATTATAGCAATCAGCCCCAGCATTTT | . | TRBJ1-5 | TRBV2 | .
CASRTSGFQETQYF | TGTGCCAGTCGGACTAGCGGATTCCAAGAGACCCAGTACTTC | . | TRBJ2-5 | TRBV7-8 | TRBD2
CASSFSGRTEAFF | TGTGCCAGCAGCTTTTCAGGGAGGACTGAAGCTTTCTTT | . | TRBJ1-1 | TRBV7-8 | .
CASSVRFEGNTEAFF | TGTGCCAGCAGCGTCCGGTTCGAGGGAAACACTGAAGCTTTCTTT | . | TRBJ1-1 | TRBV9 | .
CASALWDRDSPLHF | TGCGCCAGCGCTCTGTGGGACAGGGACTCACCCCTCCACTTT | . | TRBJ1-6 | TRBV10-2 | TRBD1
CASRPRQSNSPLHF | TGTGCCAGCAGGCCCAGACAGTCTAATTCACCCCTCCACTTT | . | TRBJ1-6 | TRBV3-1/TRBV3-2 | .
CASSSKLGQGGGQPQHF | TGTGCCAGCAGTTCAAAGCTCGGACAGGGTGGTGGTCAGCCCCAGCATTTT | . | TRBJ1-5 | TRBV27 | TRBD1
CASSLRSPGQGFGELFF | TGTGCCAGCAGCCTGCGATCCCCGGGACAGGGGTTCGGGGAGCTGTTTTTT | . | TRBJ2-2 | TRBV5-5 | TRBD1
CASSLATGGYEQYF | TGCGCCAGCAGCTTGGCCACAGGGGGCTACGAGCAGTACTTC | once | TRBJ2-7 | TRBV5-1 | TRBD1
CASSQQGANGYTF | TGTGCCAGCAGCCAACAGGGGGCGAATGGCTACACCTTC | . | TRBJ1-2 | TRBV28 | TRBD1
CASSEGQGEQPQHF | TGTGCCAGCAGTGAAGGGCAGGGTGAGCAGCCCCAGCATTTT | . | TRBJ1-5 | TRBV2 | .
CASSFRQGGTEAFF | TGTGCCAGCAGCTTTCGACAGGGGGGCACTGAAGCTTTCTTT | few | TRBJ1-1 | TRBV11-2 | TRBD1
CASRRDRGLSKNIQYF | TGTGCCAGCAGACGGGACAGGGGGCTCTCCAAAAACATTCAGTACTTC | . | TRBJ2-4 | TRBV28 | TRBD1
CAIRDRASAEAFF | TGTGCCATCAGAGACAGGGCGTCCGCTGAAGCTTTCTTT | few | TRBJ1-1 | TRBV10-3 | TRBD1
CASSADFNQPQHF | TGTGCCAGCAGTGCGGACTTTAATCAGCCCCAGCATTTT | . | TRBJ1-5 | TRBV2 | .
CASSPGQGTTPQHF | TGTGCCAGCAGTCCGGGACAGGGGACGACGCCCCAGCATTTT | . | TRBJ1-5 | TRBV7-9 | TRBD1
CASSFPGQGDNEQFF | TGTGCCAGCAGCTTTCCGGGACAGGGAGACAATGAGCAGTTCTTC | . | TRBJ2-1 | TRBV7-2 | TRBD1
CASSLPPGQGYNQPQHF | TGCGCCAGCAGCCTACCACCGGGACAGGGGTACAATCAGCCCCAGCATTTT | . | TRBJ1-5 | TRBV4-1 | TRBD1
CASSGQINQPQHF | TGTGCCAGCAGCGGACAGATTAATCAGCCCCAGCATTTT | . | TRBJ1-5 | TRBV2 | .
CASSHGVNTEAFF | TGTGCCAGCAGTCACGGGGTTAACACTGAAGCTTTCTTT | few | TRBJ1-1 | TRBV6-5 | .
CASSENRAGLLPVQSNQPQHF | TGTGCCAGCAGTGAAAACAGGGCAGGCCTTCTGCCCGTCCAAAGCAATCAGCCCCAGCATTTT | . | TRBJ1-5 | TRBV6-1 | .
CASSTYGTPEAFF | TGTGCCAGCAGCACATACGGGACACCTGAAGCTTTCTTT | once | TRBJ1-1 | TRBV7-3 | .
CASSQGQRETEAFF | TGTGCCAGCAGCCAAGGGCAGCGGGAGACTGAAGCTTTCTTT | . | TRBJ1-1 | TRBV3-1/TRBV3-2 | .
CASSQRGGNEQFF | TGTGCCAGCAGCCAAAGGGGCGGCAATGAGCAGTTCTTC | . | TRBJ2-1 | TRBV3-1/TRBV3-2 | .
CASSLAPGGGGYEQYF | TGCGCCAGCAGCTTGGCCCCAGGCGGGGGGGGTTACGAGCAGTACTTC | . | TRBJ2-7 | TRBV5-1 | TRBD2
CASSQLANEQFF | TGTGCCAGCAGCCAACTAGCCAATGAGCAGTTCTTC | . | TRBJ2-1 | TRBV3-1/TRBV3-2 | .
CASSPSGTGPYEQYF | TGTGCCAGCTCACCCTCCGGGACAGGCCCCTACGAGCAGTACTTC | . | TRBJ2-7 | TRBV18 | TRBD1
CAITGQGFAYGYTF | TGTGCCATCACGGGACAGGGATTTGCTTATGGCTACACCTTC | . | TRBJ1-2 | TRBV10-3 | TRBD1
CASSLRNSGGTDTQYF | TGTGCCAGCAGCCTTAGGAATAGCGGGGGCACAGATACGCAGTATTTT | . | TRBJ2-3 | TRBV7-9 | TRBD2
CASSLNPGEETQYF | TGTGCCAGCAGCTTAAACCCAGGGGAAGAGACCCAGTACTTC | . | TRBJ2-5 | TRBV11-3 | .
CASRGEGAGDYGYTF | TGTGCCAGCCGCGGCGAGGGGGCCGGGGACTATGGCTACACCTTC | . | TRBJ1-2 | TRBV6-5 | TRBD1
CASSQLAPGLVESSPYNEQFF | TGCGCCAGCAGCCAACTGGCCCCGGGACTAGTCGAATCTAGTCCCTACAATGAGCAGTTCTTC | . | TRBJ2-1 | TRBV4-1 | TRBD2